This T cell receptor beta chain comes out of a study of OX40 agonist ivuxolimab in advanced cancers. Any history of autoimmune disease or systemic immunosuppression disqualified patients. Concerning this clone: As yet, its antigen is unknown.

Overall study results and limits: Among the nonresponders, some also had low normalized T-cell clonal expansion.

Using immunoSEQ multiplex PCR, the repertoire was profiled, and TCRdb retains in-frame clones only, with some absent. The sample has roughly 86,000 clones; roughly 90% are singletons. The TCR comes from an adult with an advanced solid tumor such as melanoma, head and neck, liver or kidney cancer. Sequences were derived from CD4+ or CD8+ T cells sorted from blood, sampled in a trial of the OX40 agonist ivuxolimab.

Here the CDR3 DNA reads TGTGCCAGCAGCTTAGGTAGGGGGCCGTCCTACGAGCAGTACTTC. Translation gives CASSLGRGPSYEQYF. V usage is TRBV7-2 and J usage is TRBJ2-7; 7 bases fit TRBD1. CDR1 is SGHTA, CDR2 FQGNSA, per germline. This CDR3 has 15 amino acids. V shed 1 base, J shed 1 base, and the junction held 4 bases outside the gene matches. Full variable domain (remainder filled in from reference TRBV7-2 and TRBJ2-7): GAGVSQSPSNKVTEKGKDVELRCDPISGHTALYWYRQSLGQGLEFLIYFQGNSAPDKSGLPSDRFSAERTGGSVSTLTIQRTQQEDSAVYLCASSLGRGPSYEQYFGPGTRLTVT.